Each of the 27 T cell receptor beta chains below was sequenced from the same sample in a study of regulatory T cells in long-lasting Graves disease. Time point described: persistent/refractory GD, antithyroid drugs over 5 years with positive TRAb. RNA extracted from PBMCs served as the sequencing template. For TCR beta, libraries came from iRepertoire HTBI primers and Arm-PCR of CDR3 regions. One entry per CDR3 protein, called by TCRdb with MiXCR from the multiplex PCR reads. The repertoire holds a few hundred thousand distinct CDR3 sequences, with roughly 23% as singletons. This sample comprised peripheral blood mononuclear cells (PBMCs), obtained when the disease was refractory, from a patient treated with antithyroid drugs. These TCRs come from a woman aged 40 to 50 with Graves disease.

V usage is TRBV4-1 and J usage is TRBJ2-7; D may be TRBD2 (5 bases). This CDR3 is 13 amino acids long. Germline V gene sequence: CDR1 MGHRA, CDR2 YSYEKL. V gave up 1 base and J gave up 5 bases, with 9 bases separating them. The CDR3 reads CASSQVGSHEQYF. CDR3 nucleotides: TGCGCCAGCAGCCAAGTAGGGAGTCACGAGCAGTACTTC.

In its sample, this clonotype was seen a few times. The chain joins TRBV5-1 to TRBJ2-7, with D possibly matching TRBD1 (5 bases). V was clipped by 2 bases and J by 2 bases, with 14 bases between them. The CDR3 covers 15 residues. Germline V CDR1 and CDR2: SGHRS, YFSETQ. CDR3 amino acids: CASSFAPTATYEQYF. The CDR3 DNA reads TGCGCCAGCAGCTTCGCACCGACAGCTACCTACGAGCAGTACTTC.

This clonotype occurred a few times. The genes are TRBV6-1 and TRBJ1-5; D might be TRBD1 (6 bases). Trimming pared 1 base from V and 6 bases from J, leaving 10 bases between. The CDR3 runs 14 residues. The germline V gene encodes CDR1 MNHNS and CDR2 SASEGT. DNA of the CDR3: TGTGCCAGCAGTGAAGACAGGGAACGTCAGCCCCAGCATTTT. This gives the protein CASSEDRERQPQHF.

This clonotype has only a few counts. The chain employs TRBV7-9 and TRBJ2-4, with TRBD2 identical over 12 bases. The germline gives CDR1 SEHNR, CDR2 FQNEAQ (reference sequence). J was trimmed by 1 base and V by 5 bases; bases with no gene match: 15. The CDR3 contains 20 residues. Here the CDR3 DNA reads TGTGCCAGCAGCCGTCTAACTAGCGGGAGGCCATCAGGGGCCAAAAACATTCAGTACTTC. It translates to CASSRLTSGRPSGAKNIQYF. Together with reference TRBV7-9 and TRBJ2-4, the CDR3 gives the full variable domain: DTGVSQNPRHKITKRGQNVTFRCDPISEHNRLYWYRQTLGQGPEFLTYFQNEAQLEKSRLLSDRFSAERPKGSFSTLEIQRTEQGDSAMYLCASSRLTSGRPSGAKNIQYFGAGTRLSVL.

J is TRBJ2-1 and V is TRBV12-3 or TRBV12-4, with D uncertain. V lost 6 bases and J 1 base, leaving 7 bases between the germline ends. The CDR3 totals 13 residues. CDR3 protein: CASSLNSYNEQFF. The CDR3 DNA is TGTGCCAGCAGCCTCAATTCCTACAATGAGCAGTTCTTC.

The chain employs TRBV6-1 and TRBJ2-3, with D perhaps TRBD1 or TRBD2 (6 bases each). Germline V gives CDR1 MNHNS, CDR2 SASEGT. The CDR3 runs 18 residues. V lost 2 bases and J 5 bases, leaving 23 bases between the germline ends. The DNA of the CDR3 is TGTGCCAGCAGTGAAAAGGAGGGGGGTGCGGCGTTGGAAGATACGCAGTATTTT. Translated, it gives CASSEKEGGAALEDTQYF.

A few counts support this clonotype. The chain has TRBV7-2 and TRBJ1-3; D remains ambiguous. Looked up from germline, CDR1 is SGHTA and CDR2 is FQGNSA. The CDR3 length is 15 residues. Trimming stripped 1 base from V and 0 bases from J, with 7 bases between. This CDR3 reads CASSLVVNSGNTIYF. CDR3 in DNA: TGTGCCAGCAGCTTAGTAGTGAACTCTGGAAACACCATATATTTT.

This clonotype was detected ten times or more. V gene TRBV7-3 combines with J gene TRBJ2-5, with unresolved D. The ends were cut back, 2 bases at V and 5 bases at J, with 9 bases in the middle. CDR1 is SGHTA, CDR2 FQGTGA, per germline. CDR3 length: 13 residues. This CDR3 is CASSLGVSETQYF. CDR3 nucleotides: TGTGCCAGCAGCTTAGGGGTTTCGGAGACCCAGTACTTC.

Many counts were recorded for this clonotype. CDR3 DNA sequence: TGTGCCAGCAGCTTAGCGGGTTCGGGACAGGTGAGCTACGAGCAGTACTTC. Its protein product is CASSLAGSGQVSYEQYF. V usage is TRBV7-8 and J usage is TRBJ2-7; 8 bases are a match to TRBD1. The length of the CDR3 is 17 residues. Germline V lookup: CDR1 SGHVS, CDR2 FQNEAQ. J lost 3 bases, V lost 0 bases, and 10 bases had no gene match.

Many counts were recorded for this clonotype. J is TRBJ2-5 and V is TRBV7-2, with a possible D match to TRBD2 (6 bases). The length of the CDR3 is 15 residues. CDR1 is SGHTA, CDR2 FQGNSA, per germline. V shed 2 bases and J shed 7 bases, with 17 bases lying between them. The CDR3 region is CASSLTAGPLATQYF. Here the CDR3 DNA reads TGTGCCAGCAGCTTAACGGCGGGACCCCTGGCGACCCAGTACTTC.

This clonotype was seen repeatedly, ten times or more. This sequence joins TRBV2 and TRBJ2-7; D unclear. This CDR3 has 13 residues. Germline-derived CDR1 and CDR2 are SNHLY and FYNNEI. Trimming shortened V by 1 base and J by 2 bases, and 6 bases separated the two germline ends. CDR3 region: CASSEDNTYEQYF. The CDR3 region has the DNA TGTGCCAGCAGTGAAGACAATACCTACGAGCAGTACTTC.

Remarks on this clonotype: A clone one base away is much larger, so this may be a read error. The chain combines TRBV12-3 or TRBV12-4 with TRBJ2-7, with no clear D. This CDR3 has 12 residues. The chain's CDR3 is CASTNTQETQCF. CDR3 nucleotide sequence: TGTGCCAGCACCAATACACAAGAGACCCAGTGCTTC.

There are many counts of this clonotype. The chain combines TRBV6-5 with TRBJ2-7; D is uncertain. The ends were cut back, 6 bases at V and 2 bases at J, with 20 bases in the middle. Germline V gene data show CDR1 as MNHEY and CDR2 as SVGAGI. The CDR3 is 16 residues long. CDR3 region: CASSYPSQKATYEQYF. CDR3 sequence (DNA): TGTGCCAGCAGCTACCCCTCCCAGAAGGCGACCTACGAGCAGTACTTC.

This clonotype was picked up a small number of times. V gene TRBV7-3 combines with J gene TRBJ2-2; D is unresolved. V was clipped by 0 bases and J by 7 bases, with 6 bases between them. From germline, CDR1 is SGHTA and CDR2 FQGTGA. This CDR3 has 13 residues. CDR3 in DNA: TGTGCCAGCAGCTTAACCCGGCTCGGGGAGCTGTTTTTT. Translation gives CASSLTRLGELFF.

This clonotype was observed many times. V usage is TRBV28 and J usage is TRBJ2-7; 13 nucleotides match TRBD2. CDR1 and CDR2 from the germline V gene are MDHEN and SYDVKM. V shed 2 bases and J 6 bases; nucleotides not matched to a gene: 13. This CDR3 is built from 18 residues. Here the CDR3 reads CASSLGLFLGLAGPEQYF. DNA for the CDR3: TGTGCCAGCAGTTTAGGTCTCTTTTTGGGACTAGCGGGACCCGAGCAGTACTTC.

This chain links TRBV7-6 with TRBJ2-7; D remains ambiguous. V was cut by 8 bases and J by 6 bases, with 11 bases left in between. CDR1 is SGHVS and CDR2 is FNYEAQ in the germline V gene. The CDR3 has 11 residues. CDR3 nucleotide sequence: TGTGCCAGCGGTACCGCGGTCGAGCAGTACTTC. It yields the protein CASGTAVEQYF.

This clonotype was recorded at least ten times. The chain uses TRBV2 and TRBJ2-5; TRBD2 matches 10 bases. This CDR3 spans 15 amino acids. In germline, CDR1 is SNHLY, CDR2 FYNNEI. V shed 6 bases, J shed 5 bases, and the junction held 9 bases outside the gene matches. Here the CDR3 reads CASRSLAGVLETQYF. DNA of the CDR3: TGTGCCAGCAGGTCCCTAGCGGGAGTTCTGGAGACCCAGTACTTC.

Many counts were recorded for this clonotype. The rearrangement links TRBV12-3 or TRBV12-4 to TRBJ2-5; D remains ambiguous. This CDR3 has 14 amino acids. Trimming stripped 5 bases from V and 4 bases from J, with 14 bases between. The CDR3 loop is CASSPLGVVETQYF. CDR3 nucleotide sequence: TGTGCCAGCAGTCCTCTCGGAGTAGTAGAGACCCAGTACTTC.

J is TRBJ1-6 and V is TRBV19; 10 bases map to TRBD1. Germline trimming cut 8 bases from V and 8 bases from J; bases unmatched to any gene: 6. Germline CDR1 is LNHDA and CDR2 is SQIVND (reference sequence). The CDR3 runs 14 residues. The CDR3 region has the DNA TGTGCCAGTCAATCGGGACAGGGGTATTCACCCCTCCACTTT. Translated: CASQSGQGYSPLHF.

This clonotype has at least ten counts. For the CDR3, the DNA is TGTGCCATCAGCAGGGGAACTGGGACCCAGTACTTC. Translation: CAISRGTGTQYF. This rearrangement joins TRBV10-3 to TRBJ2-5, with TRBD1 as a possible D gene (6 bases). V was pared by 6 bases and J by 7 bases, with 12 bases between. The CDR3 runs to 12 residues. Germline CDR1 ENHRY, CDR2 SYGVKD.

This clonotype was detected only a few times. V and J are TRBV11-3 and TRBJ2-5; D is possibly TRBD2 (5 bases). The germline CDR1 and CDR2 sequences are SGHNT and YENEEA. The CDR3 contains 13 residues. The ends were cut back, 6 bases at V and 5 bases at J, with 13 bases in the middle. The CDR3 is CASSPAPGETQYF. The CDR3 DNA reads TGTGCCAGCAGTCCCGCTCCGGGGGAGACCCAGTACTTC.

This clonotype appeared a few times. This chain uses TRBV19 with TRBJ2-5; TRBD1 matches at 8 bases. Per germline, CDR1 LNHDA and CDR2 SQIVND (reference sequence). The CDR3 totals 16 residues. After removal of 3 bases from V and 1 base from J, the junction contained 7 bases not matched to a gene. CDR3 bases: TGTGCCAGTAGTATTGCCGGACAGGGCACCCAAGAGACCCAGTACTTC. This codes for CASSIAGQGTQETQYF.

Concerning this clonotype itself: This clone may be a read error of a much larger clone one base away. V gene TRBV11-2 combines with J gene TRBJ2-3; possibly TRBD1 or TRBD2 for D (6 bases each). The CDR3 runs 15 residues. In germline, CDR1 is SGHAT, CDR2 FQNNGV. Deletions cut 8 bases from V and 4 bases from J, with 19 bases between. DNA for the CDR3: TGTGCCAGCGGTTGGGGGGCCGAGGGGTCAGATACGCAGTATTTT. As protein: CASGWGAEGSDTQYF.

There are a few counts of this clonotype. The chain uses TRBV27 and TRBJ2-7; D ambiguous. The CDR3 is made up of 18 amino acids. The germline gives CDR1 MNHEY, CDR2 SMNVEV (reference sequence). Deletions cut 0 bases from V and 1 base from J, with 19 bases between. CDR3: CASSLSISWSRGSYEQYF. In DNA, the CDR3 is TGTGCCAGCAGTTTATCGATCAGTTGGAGCCGTGGTTCCTACGAGCAGTACTTC.

CDR3 sequence: CASSFWVTQYF. The CDR3 DNA follows: TGTGCCAGCAGCTTCTGGGTGACCCAGTACTTC. The rearrangement uses TRBV7-6 and TRBJ2-5; no firm D call. The germline V and J ends were trimmed by 3 bases and 7 bases, with 6 bases remaining between them. The germline gives CDR1 SGHVS, CDR2 FNYEAQ. The CDR3 contains 11 residues.

The chain uses TRBV5-1 and TRBJ2-7; TRBD2 matches 7 bases. V lost 0 bases, J lost 2 bases, and 5 bases stayed unmatched. This CDR3 spans 15 amino acids. In germline, CDR1 is SGHRS, CDR2 YFSETQ. The CDR3 bases are TGCGCCAGCAGCTTGGTGGCGGGGGATACCTACGAGCAGTACTTC. Amino acid sequence: CASSLVAGDTYEQYF.

The chain employs TRBV11-2 and TRBJ2-5, with D possibly being TRBD1 or TRBD2 (7 bases each). With the DNA end fitting TRBJ2-7 better, the J assignment may be wrong. Germline V gene lookup returns CDR1 SGHAT and CDR2 FQNNGV. The CDR3 is 18 amino acids. CDR3: CASSFKRDSPAGTYEQYF. Written as DNA, the CDR3 is TGTGCCAGCAGCTTTAAGAGGGACAGTCCAGCGGGAACCTACGAGCAGTACTTC.